One sample yielded the 20 T cell receptor beta chains listed below, sequenced in a study of OX40 agonist ivuxolimab in advanced cancers. TCRdb's table, derived via immunoSEQ multiplex PCR, lists solely in-frame clones and lacks some. The sample has some 90,000 clones; roughly 87% are singletons. The sequencing used CD4+ or CD8+ T cells sorted from blood, collected in a trial of the OX40 agonist ivuxolimab. The receptor set was obtained from an adult with an advanced solid tumor such as melanoma, head and neck, liver or kidney cancer.

This rearrangement joins TRBV11-3 to TRBJ2-7; 8 positions agree with TRBD2. The V and J ends lost 6 bases and 4 bases, in that order; junction bases with no gene match: 11. The CDR3 length is 15 residues. Germline V gene data show CDR1 as SGHNT and CDR2 as YENEEA. CDR3 residues: CASRKAGAKPYEQYF. The CDR3 DNA reads as TGTGCCAGCAGAAAAGCGGGGGCCAAACCTTACGAGCAGTACTTC.

CDR3 DNA sequence: TGTGCCACCACAGAACAGGGGGCCTACGAGCAGTACTTC. The encoded protein is CATTEQGAYEQYF. The rearrangement links TRBV10-3 to TRBJ2-7; 8 nucleotides agree with TRBD1. V trimming: 10 bases; J trimming: 2 bases; junction bases outside the gene matches: 7. Germline lookup yields CDR1 ENHRY and CDR2 SYGVKD. The CDR3 length is 13 residues.

This sequence joins TRBV9 and TRBJ2-3, with 12 bases fitting TRBD2. Per the germline V gene, CDR1 is SGDLS and CDR2 is YYNGEE. Trimming removed 4 bases from V and 11 bases from J; junction bases left unmatched: 14. The CDR3 loop spans 16 amino acids. The CDR3 loop reads CASSYLTSGSIGGQYF. The CDR3 nucleotides read TGTGCCAGCAGCTACCTGACTAGCGGGAGCATAGGGGGGCAGTATTTT.

J is TRBJ2-5 and V is TRBV2; TRBD2 aligns across 16 bases. This CDR3 comprises 16 residues. Germline loops: CDR1 SNHLY, CDR2 FYNNEI. Germline trimming cut 6 bases from V and 5 bases from J; bases unmatched to any gene: 6. CDR3 protein: CASSGTSGGAYETQYF. The CDR3 DNA reads TGTGCCAGCAGCGGGACTAGCGGGGGGGCATACGAGACCCAGTACTTC.

The count of this clone is one. The CDR3 is CASSRGGGTEAFF. CDR3 coding DNA: TGTGCCAGCTCCCGAGGGGGTGGCACTGAAGCTTTCTTT. The chain couples TRBV6-1 to TRBJ1-1; the D gene is possibly TRBD1 (6 bases). Germline V lookup: CDR1 MNHNS, CDR2 SASEGT. Deletions cut 8 bases from V and 4 bases from J, with 14 bases between. The CDR3 totals 13 residues.

The V gene is TRBV14, the J gene TRBJ2-7; D is tentatively TRBD1 or TRBD2 (5 bases each). Trimming removed 6 bases from V and 5 bases from J, with 29 bases in between. This CDR3 comprises 18 residues. The germline CDR1 and CDR2 sequences are SGHDN and FVKESK. CDR3 sequence (DNA): TGTGCCAGCAGGCACTTTCCTGCGTGGGGCCCTACTAGACACGAGCAGTACTTC. Residues: CASRHFPAWGPTRHEQYF.

This rearrangement joins TRBV25-1 to TRBJ1-6; no clear D. The V gene's germline CDR1 is MGHDK and CDR2 SYGVNS. The CDR3 sequence is 15 residues long. Trimming removed 6 bases at V and 9 bases at J, with 18 bases between. CDR3 amino acids: CASRPGMGWLSPLHF. CDR3 coding DNA: TGTGCCAGCAGACCCGGGATGGGCTGGCTTTCACCCCTCCACTTT.

The chain couples TRBV10-3 to TRBJ1-2; D is ambiguous. Deletions cut 4 bases from V and 4 bases from J, with 16 bases between. CDR1 is ENHRY, CDR2 SYGVKD, per germline. The CDR3 is made up of 15 amino acids. The CDR3 DNA reads as TGTGCCATCAGTGTCTCCGGAGGATCGATCTATGGCTACACCTTC. Amino acid sequence: CAISVSGGSIYGYTF.

The chain couples TRBV5-1 to TRBJ1-1, with D hard to call. CDR1 and CDR2 (germline): SGHRS, YFSETQ. The CDR3 is 15 residues long. Trimming removed 2 bases from V and 1 base from J, with 12 bases in between. CDR3 bases: TGCGCCAGCAGCTTAACCGGGATCTGGAACACTGAAGCTTTCTTT. Amino acid sequence: CASSLTGIWNTEAFF.

The rearrangement joins TRBV5-6 to TRBJ2-3; 7 bases fit TRBD2. The CDR3 length is 15 residues. The germline gives CDR1 SGHDT, CDR2 YYEEEE. V gave up 6 bases and J gave up 0 bases; unmatched junction bases: 7. The CDR3 bases are TGTGCCAGCACCGAGGTCGGGGGGAGCACAGATACGCAGTATTTT. Translating it yields CASTEVGGSTDTQYF.

The chain is built from TRBV13 and TRBJ1-3; possible D gene TRBD1, 6 bases. V lost 5 bases and J lost 0, with 14 bases in between. The CDR3 consists of 16 residues. The germline CDR1 and CDR2 sequences are PRHDT and FYEKMQ (reference sequence). CDR3 residues: CASSRLTGGSGNTIYF. The CDR3 DNA reads as TGTGCCAGCAGCAGACTGACAGGAGGCTCTGGAAACACCATATATTTT.

This clone appeared a few times. The chain has TRBV19 and TRBJ2-3; D possibly corresponds to TRBD2 (5 bases). Germline V gene sequence: CDR1 LNHDA, CDR2 SQIVND (reference sequence). Trimming removed 8 bases from V and 1 base from J, with 16 bases in between. The length of the CDR3 is 15 residues. The DNA for the CDR3 is TGTGCCAGTCGGCGGAGGCTTCAGGGCACAGATACGCAGTATTTT. Its translation is CASRRRLQGTDTQYF.

This clone has just a few counts. The J gene is TRBJ1-1, the V gene TRBV30, with D uncertain. Germline V lookup: CDR1 GTSNPN, CDR2 SVGIG (reference sequence). With 5 bases removed from V and 6 bases from J, the gap between germline ends came to 13 bases. The CDR3 extends over 12 amino acids. The chain's CDR3 is CAWDLGGSEAFF. The CDR3, as DNA: TGTGCCTGGGACCTTGGAGGGTCTGAAGCTTTCTTT.

V and J are TRBV6-1 and TRBJ1-2; 9 bases agree with TRBD1. Trimming removed 8 bases from V and 1 base from J; junction bases left unmatched: 5. The CDR3 runs to 14 residues. Germline values: CDR1 MNHNS, CDR2 SASEGT. The CDR3 is CASRTGDSNYGYTF. The CDR3 region has the DNA TGTGCCAGCCGGACAGGGGATAGTAACTATGGCTACACCTTC.

CDR3 loop: CASSIVGWVGTYEQYF. Written as DNA, the CDR3 is TGTGCCAGTAGTATAGTGGGCTGGGTAGGAACCTACGAGCAGTACTTC. The rearrangement uses TRBV19 and TRBJ2-7; D remains unclear. The length of the CDR3 is 16 residues. The V gene's germline CDR1 is LNHDA and CDR2 SQIVND (reference sequence). Deletions cut 1 base from V and 2 bases from J, with 15 bases between.

The J gene is TRBJ1-1, the V gene TRBV7-3, with D hard to call. Looked up from germline, CDR1 is SGHTA and CDR2 is FQGTGA. The CDR3 loop spans 14 amino acids. The ends were cut back, 1 base at V and 1 base at J, with 7 bases in the middle. The CDR3, as DNA: TGTGCCAGCAGCTTAAGGTCAGGGAACACTGAAGCTTTCTTT. Its translation is CASSLRSGNTEAFF. The full variable domain, with the rest looked up from reference TRBV7-3 and TRBJ1-1, is GAGVSQTPSNKVTEKGKYVELRCDPISGHTALYWYRQSLGQGPEFLIYFQGTGAADDSGLPNDRFFAVRPEGSVSTLKIQRTERGDSAVYLCASSLRSGNTEAFFGQGTRLTVV.

V is TRBV5-1 and J is TRBJ2-3, with unresolved D. V was shortened by 0 bases and J by 2 bases, with 7 bases between the two germline ends. This CDR3 is 14 amino acids long. The germline CDR1 and CDR2 sequences are SGHRS and YFSETQ. The CDR3 loop is CASSLEAVTDTQYF. The DNA for the CDR3 is TGCGCCAGCAGCTTGGAGGCGGTCACAGATACGCAGTATTTT. The whole variable domain, remainder taken from reference TRBV5-1 and TRBJ2-3, is KAGVTQTPRYLIKTRGQQVTLSCSPISGHRSVSWYQQTPGQGLQFLFEYFSETQRNKGNFPGRFSGRQFSNSRSEMNVSTLELGDSALYLCASSLEAVTDTQYFGPGTRLTVL.

CDR3 sequence reads: CASSPFTGTSGGAHEQYF. Here the CDR3 DNA reads TGTGCCAGCAGCCCGTTCACCGGGACTAGCGGGGGGGCCCACGAGCAGTACTTC. The chain is built from TRBV5-4 and TRBJ2-7; 16 bases align to TRBD2. The CDR3 is 18 residues long. Trimming removed 4 bases from V and 5 bases from J; junction bases left unmatched: 12. The germline gives CDR1 SGHNT, CDR2 YYREEE (reference sequence).

The V and J genes are TRBV5-1 and TRBJ2-7; D uncertain. The CDR3 has 15 amino acids. Deletions cut 4 bases from V and 1 base from J, with 15 bases between. Germline CDR1 SGHRS, CDR2 YFSETQ. Here the CDR3 reads CASSPRRADSYEQYF. Here the CDR3 DNA reads TGCGCCAGCAGCCCGCGTCGGGCAGATTCCTACGAGCAGTACTTC.

This clone came up once. The J gene is TRBJ1-2, the V gene TRBV2; 9 bases match TRBD1. This CDR3 spans 12 amino acids. Germline CDR1 reads SNHLY; CDR2 reads FYNNEI. Trimming removed 6 bases from V and 12 bases from J; junction bases left unmatched: 8. This CDR3 reads CASRAGTGPDTF. In DNA, the CDR3 is TGTGCCAGCAGGGCCGGGACAGGGCCAGACACCTTC.